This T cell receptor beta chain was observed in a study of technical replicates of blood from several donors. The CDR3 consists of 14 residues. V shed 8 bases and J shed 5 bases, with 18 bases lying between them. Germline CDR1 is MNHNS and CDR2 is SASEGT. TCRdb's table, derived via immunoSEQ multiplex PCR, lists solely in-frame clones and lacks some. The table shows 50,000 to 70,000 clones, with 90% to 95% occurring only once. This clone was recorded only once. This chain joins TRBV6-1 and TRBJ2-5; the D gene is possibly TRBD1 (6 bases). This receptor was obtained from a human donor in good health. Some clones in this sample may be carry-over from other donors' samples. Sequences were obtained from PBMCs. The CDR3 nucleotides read TGTGCCAGCCAGACTTCAGGGGTCTGGGAGACCCAGTACTTC. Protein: CASQTSGVWETQYF.